This T cell receptor (beta chain) was profiled in a study of shared clonotypes between healthy human individuals. Libraries were prepared by immunoSEQ multiplex PCR; TCRdb keeps only in-frame clonotypes and omits some of them. This sample has about 710,000 clones, with around three quarters found just once. This clone turned up a few times. The sequencing sample was made of memory CD4+ T cells sorted from blood. Subset in this sample: CD45RA-negative fraction. The source is a woman aged 30 to 39 in good health.

The CDR3 bases are TGTGCCTGGAGTGTATCGGCAGATACGCAGTATTTT. Its protein is CAWSVSADTQYF. The gene calls are TRBV30 and TRBJ2-3; unclear D gene. This CDR3 is built from 12 residues. Germline lookup yields CDR1 GTSNPN and CDR2 SVGIG (reference sequence). The V gene lost 0 bases and the J gene lost 4 bases, with 5 bases spanning the gap.